The rows below give T cell receptor beta chains drawn from one sample of a study of OX40 agonist ivuxolimab in advanced cancers. Profiling relied on immunoSEQ multiplex PCR, and the TCRdb table lists in-frame clones only, not all of them. The table includes tens of thousands of clones, about 88% detected once. This specimen consisted of CD4+ or CD8+ T cells sorted from blood, obtained in a trial of the OX40 agonist ivuxolimab. These receptors were taken from an adult with an advanced solid tumor such as melanoma, head and neck, liver or kidney cancer. Each CDR3 is given with its conserved first and last residue. The order of the fields is CDR3 protein, CDR3 DNA, V gene, J gene, clone size, D gene, CDR3 length. D genes are given only for firm matches. The size of a clone is reported for some rows only, either as once, few or many, or as a class for expanded clones.

CDR3 protein: CASSQGLNQPQHF
CDR3 DNA: TGTGCCAGCTCACAGGGACTTAATCAGCCCCAGCATTTT
V gene: TRBV18
J gene: TRBJ1-5
clone size: .
D gene: .
CDR3 length: 13

CDR3 protein: CASSYGTGNEKLFF
CDR3 DNA: TGTGCCAGCAGCTACGGGACCGGTAATGAAAAACTGTTTTTT
V gene: TRBV7-8
J gene: TRBJ1-4
clone size: .
D gene: .
CDR3 length: 14

CDR3 protein: CASSHGTASETQYF
CDR3 DNA: TGTGCCAGCAGCCATGGGACGGCTTCGGAGACCCAGTACTTC
V gene: TRBV11-3
J gene: TRBJ2-5
clone size: .
D gene: .
CDR3 length: 14

CDR3 protein: CASSRKRWGEVSQETQYF
CDR3 DNA: TGTGCCAGCAGCCGAAAGCGCTGGGGCGAGGTCTCCCAAGAGACCCAGTACTTC
V gene: TRBV14
J gene: TRBJ2-5
clone size: .
D gene: .
CDR3 length: 18

CDR3 protein: CAWSATGIQPQHF
CDR3 DNA: TGTGCCTGGAGCGCCACAGGGATTCAGCCCCAGCATTTT
V gene: TRBV30
J gene: TRBJ1-5
clone size: .
D gene: .
CDR3 length: 13

CDR3 protein: CASSPRGSPTYEQYF
CDR3 DNA: TGTGCCAGCAGTCCCAGGGGGAGTCCTACCTACGAGCAGTACTTC
V gene: TRBV28
J gene: TRBJ2-7
clone size: .
D gene: TRBD1
CDR3 length: 15

CDR3 protein: CASRAAGANTGELFF
CDR3 DNA: TGTGCCAGCAGGGCGGCAGGCGCGAACACCGGGGAGCTGTTTTTT
V gene: TRBV28
J gene: TRBJ2-2
clone size: .
D gene: .
CDR3 length: 15

CDR3 protein: CASSPRAGGADTQYF
CDR3 DNA: TGTGCCAGCTCACCCCGGGCAGGGGGCGCGGATACGCAGTATTTT
V gene: TRBV18
J gene: TRBJ2-3
clone size: .
D gene: TRBD1
CDR3 length: 15

CDR3 protein: CASSGLRRGLSSYNEQFF
CDR3 DNA: TGTGCCAGCAGTGGTCTCAGGAGGGGTCTTAGCTCCTACAATGAGCAGTTCTTC
V gene: TRBV2
J gene: TRBJ2-1
clone size: once
D gene: .
CDR3 length: 18

CDR3 protein: CASRGTGTSPGELFF
CDR3 DNA: TGTGCCAGCAGGGGTACCGGGACTAGTCCCGGGGAGCTGTTTTTT
V gene: TRBV27
J gene: TRBJ2-2
clone size: .
D gene: TRBD2
CDR3 length: 15

CDR3 protein: CASALTFRYEGQPQHF
CDR3 DNA: TGTGCCAGTGCCCTGACGTTTCGTTATGAAGGGCAGCCCCAGCATTTT
V gene: TRBV19
J gene: TRBJ1-5
clone size: .
D gene: .
CDR3 length: 16

CDR3 protein: CASSPISGRAYNEQFF
CDR3 DNA: TGTGCCAGCAGTCCCATTAGCGGGAGGGCCTACAATGAGCAGTTCTTC
V gene: TRBV27
J gene: TRBJ2-1
clone size: .
D gene: TRBD2
CDR3 length: 16

CDR3 protein: CSVQGQGYGYTF
CDR3 DNA: TGCAGCGTTCAGGGACAGGGATATGGCTACACCTTC
V gene: TRBV29-1
J gene: TRBJ1-2
clone size: .
D gene: TRBD1
CDR3 length: 12

CDR3 protein: CASSAVLGYKTEAFF
CDR3 DNA: TGTGCCAGCAGCGCAGTATTGGGTTATAAGACTGAAGCTTTCTTT
V gene: TRBV7-4
J gene: TRBJ1-1
clone size: .
D gene: .
CDR3 length: 15

CDR3 protein: CASSVIDGHYEQYF
CDR3 DNA: TGTGCCAGCAGCGTAATCGACGGCCACTACGAGCAGTACTTC
V gene: TRBV9
J gene: TRBJ2-7
clone size: .
D gene: .
CDR3 length: 14

CDR3 protein: CASSIDNYPATDTQYF
CDR3 DNA: TGTGCCAGTAGTATAGATAACTACCCCGCCACAGATACGCAGTATTTT
V gene: TRBV19
J gene: TRBJ2-3
clone size: .
D gene: .
CDR3 length: 16

CDR3 protein: CASSQGIDRIANYGYTF
CDR3 DNA: TGTGCCAGCAGCCAAGGAATAGACAGGATAGCTAACTATGGCTACACCTTC
V gene: TRBV4-2
J gene: TRBJ1-2
clone size: .
D gene: .
CDR3 length: 17

CDR3 protein: CATGDGVTYGYTF
CDR3 DNA: TGTGCCACAGGGGACGGGGTCACCTATGGCTACACCTTC
V gene: TRBV6-6
J gene: TRBJ1-2
clone size: .
D gene: .
CDR3 length: 13

CDR3 protein: CASSYRQGATEAFF
CDR3 DNA: TGTGCCAGCAGTTACCGACAGGGGGCCACTGAAGCTTTCTTT
V gene: TRBV6-5
J gene: TRBJ1-1
clone size: .
D gene: TRBD1
CDR3 length: 14

CDR3 protein: CASSRTGLNYEQYF
CDR3 DNA: TGTGCCAGCAGCCGGACCGGACTGAACTACGAGCAGTACTTC
V gene: TRBV6-5
J gene: TRBJ2-7
clone size: .
D gene: .
CDR3 length: 14

CDR3 protein: CASSLDSERGYGHTF
CDR3 DNA: TGTGCCAGCAGCTTAGATTCCGAGAGGGGCTATGGCCACACCTTC
V gene: TRBV7-9
J gene: TRBJ1-2
clone size: .
D gene: .
CDR3 length: 15

CDR3 protein: CASSEVGGQTDYGYTF
CDR3 DNA: TGTGCCAGCAGTGAAGTTGGTGGACAGACGGACTATGGCTACACCTTC
V gene: TRBV2
J gene: TRBJ1-2
clone size: .
D gene: .
CDR3 length: 16

CDR3 protein: CASRGTSGSHEQYF
CDR3 DNA: TGTGCCAGCAGGGGGACTAGCGGGAGCCACGAGCAGTACTTC
V gene: TRBV2
J gene: TRBJ2-7
clone size: .
D gene: TRBD2
CDR3 length: 14

CDR3 protein: CASSLVTSGGLLYF
CDR3 DNA: TGTGCCAGCAGCTTAGTAACTAGCGGGGGTTTATTGTATTTT
V gene: TRBV7-2
J gene: TRBJ2-3
clone size: .
D gene: TRBD2
CDR3 length: 14

CDR3 protein: CASSFSRRERGTDTQYF
CDR3 DNA: TGTGCCAGCAGCTTTAGTCGCCGGGAGCGTGGCACAGATACGCAGTATTTT
V gene: TRBV13
J gene: TRBJ2-3
clone size: .
D gene: .
CDR3 length: 17

CDR3 protein: CASSLRGEMYNEQFF
CDR3 DNA: TGTGCCAGCAGTTTGAGGGGCGAAATGTACAATGAGCAGTTCTTC
V gene: TRBV6-6
J gene: TRBJ2-1
clone size: .
D gene: .
CDR3 length: 15

CDR3 protein: CASSPGTTGRLYEQYF
CDR3 DNA: TGTGCCAGCTCACCAGGGACAACAGGGAGACTCTACGAGCAGTACTTC
V gene: TRBV18
J gene: TRBJ2-7
clone size: .
D gene: .
CDR3 length: 16

CDR3 protein: CASSQQPPGELFF
CDR3 DNA: TGCGCCAGCAGCCAACAGCCCCCCGGGGAGCTGTTTTTT
V gene: TRBV4-1
J gene: TRBJ2-2
clone size: .
D gene: .
CDR3 length: 13

CDR3 protein: CASRQNRESTDTQYF
CDR3 DNA: TGTGCCAGCAGGCAAAATCGGGAGAGCACAGATACGCAGTATTTT
V gene: TRBV27
J gene: TRBJ2-3
clone size: .
D gene: .
CDR3 length: 15

CDR3 protein: CASSSHGITTYEQYF
CDR3 DNA: TGTGCCAGCAGCTCTCACGGAATTACCACCTACGAGCAGTACTTC
V gene: TRBV7-4
J gene: TRBJ2-7
clone size: .
D gene: .
CDR3 length: 15

CDR3 protein: CASSAGGSPLHF
CDR3 DNA: TGTGCCAGCAGCGCGGGGGGTTCACCCCTCCACTTT
V gene: TRBV7-8
J gene: TRBJ1-6
clone size: .
D gene: .
CDR3 length: 12

CDR3 protein: CASSRDRGPYGYTF
CDR3 DNA: TGCGCCAGCAGCCGGGACAGGGGGCCCTATGGCTACACCTTC
V gene: TRBV4-3
J gene: TRBJ1-2
clone size: .
D gene: TRBD1
CDR3 length: 14

CDR3 protein: CASSSRTDTQYF
CDR3 DNA: TGTGCCAGCAGCTCGAGGACAGATACGCAGTATTTT
V gene: TRBV11-3
J gene: TRBJ2-3
clone size: .
D gene: .
CDR3 length: 12

CDR3 protein: CSSQLGTGATYEQYF
CDR3 DNA: TGCAGCTCTCAATTAGGAACAGGGGCCACCTACGAGCAGTACTTC
V gene: TRBV29-1
J gene: TRBJ2-7
clone size: .
D gene: TRBD1
CDR3 length: 15

CDR3 protein: CASSELSELFF
CDR3 DNA: TGCGCCAGCAGTGAGTTGTCGGAACTGTTTTTT
V gene: TRBV10-2
J gene: TRBJ1-4
clone size: .
D gene: .
CDR3 length: 11

CDR3 protein: CASSPTAKNIQYF
CDR3 DNA: TGTGCCAGCTCACCGACAGCCAAAAACATTCAGTACTTC
V gene: TRBV18
J gene: TRBJ2-4
clone size: .
D gene: .
CDR3 length: 13

CDR3 protein: CASSPLPGGDNEQFF
CDR3 DNA: TGTGCCAGCTCACCCCTGCCAGGGGGGGACAATGAGCAGTTCTTC
V gene: TRBV18
J gene: TRBJ2-1
clone size: .
D gene: .
CDR3 length: 15

CDR3 protein: CASSYGQGDTEAFF
CDR3 DNA: TGTGCCAGCTCATATGGGCAGGGTGACACTGAAGCTTTCTTT
V gene: TRBV18
J gene: TRBJ1-1
clone size: .
D gene: .
CDR3 length: 14

CDR3 protein: CASSFWTGPTEAFF
CDR3 DNA: TGCGCCAGCAGCTTCTGGACAGGGCCCACTGAAGCTTTCTTT
V gene: TRBV5-1
J gene: TRBJ1-1
clone size: .
D gene: TRBD1
CDR3 length: 14

CDR3 protein: CASRTGTAGGSNEQFF
CDR3 DNA: TGTGCCAGCAGGACAGGGACGGCGGGAGGAAGCAATGAGCAGTTCTTC
V gene: TRBV7-8
J gene: TRBJ2-1
clone size: .
D gene: .
CDR3 length: 16

CDR3 protein: CASSPRDSMNTGELFF
CDR3 DNA: TGTGCCAGCAGTCCCAGGGACAGTATGAACACCGGGGAGCTGTTTTTT
V gene: TRBV28
J gene: TRBJ2-2
clone size: .
D gene: TRBD1
CDR3 length: 16

CDR3 protein: CASSLRMTGGSNYGYTF
CDR3 DNA: TGTGCCAGCAGCTTAAGGATGACAGGCGGGTCAAACTATGGCTACACCTTC
V gene: TRBV5-4
J gene: TRBJ1-2
clone size: once
D gene: .
CDR3 length: 17

CDR3 protein: CASSLGGEQYF
CDR3 DNA: TGTGCCAGCAGCCTAGGGGGCGAGCAGTACTTC
V gene: TRBV6-5
J gene: TRBJ2-7
clone size: .
D gene: .
CDR3 length: 11

CDR3 protein: CASSLPEHLYNEQFF
CDR3 DNA: TGTGCCAGCAGCTTGCCAGAGCACCTCTACAATGAGCAGTTCTTC
V gene: TRBV5-6
J gene: TRBJ2-1
clone size: .
D gene: .
CDR3 length: 15

CDR3 protein: CASSPRGGTSGTSTDTQYF
CDR3 DNA: TGTGCCAGCAGCCCTCGGGGCGGGACTAGCGGGACGAGCACAGATACGCAGTATTTT
V gene: TRBV7-3
J gene: TRBJ2-3
clone size: .
D gene: TRBD2
CDR3 length: 19

CDR3 protein: CASSLARTTEAQYF
CDR3 DNA: TGTGCCAGCAGCTTAGCGCGGACCACTGAGGCCCAGTACTTC
V gene: TRBV7-6
J gene: TRBJ2-5
clone size: .
D gene: .
CDR3 length: 14

CDR3 protein: CASSLGRARSGNTIYF
CDR3 DNA: TGTGCCAGCAGTTTAGGGAGGGCTAGGTCTGGAAACACCATATATTTT
V gene: TRBV28
J gene: TRBJ1-3
clone size: once
D gene: .
CDR3 length: 16

CDR3 protein: CASSYGTGRMNTEAFF
CDR3 DNA: TGTGCCAGCAGCTACGGGACAGGGCGAATGAACACTGAAGCTTTCTTT
V gene: TRBV6-5
J gene: TRBJ1-1
clone size: .
D gene: TRBD1
CDR3 length: 16

CDR3 protein: CASSVDQGRTGELFF
CDR3 DNA: TGTGCCAGCAGCGTAGATCAGGGGCGAACCGGGGAGCTGTTTTTT
V gene: TRBV9
J gene: TRBJ2-2
clone size: .
D gene: .
CDR3 length: 15

CDR3 protein: CASSPRRPRTNTGELFF
CDR3 DNA: TGTGCCAGCTCACCTCGCAGGCCGCGGACGAACACCGGGGAGCTGTTTTTT
V gene: TRBV18
J gene: TRBJ2-2
clone size: .
D gene: .
CDR3 length: 17

CDR3 protein: CASSRVPGQGSDRTGELFF
CDR3 DNA: TGTGCCAGCAGCCGCGTCCCGGGACAGGGTTCGGATCGTACCGGGGAGCTGTTTTTT
V gene: TRBV11-2
J gene: TRBJ2-2
clone size: .
D gene: TRBD1
CDR3 length: 19

CDR3 protein: CASSPPQVSGNTIYF
CDR3 DNA: TGTGCCAGCAGCCCTCCCCAAGTCTCTGGAAACACCATATATTTT
V gene: TRBV28
J gene: TRBJ1-3
clone size: .
D gene: .
CDR3 length: 15

CDR3 protein: CASSFLAGNEQFF
CDR3 DNA: TGTGCCAGCAGTTTCCTAGCGGGCAATGAGCAGTTCTTC
V gene: TRBV28
J gene: TRBJ2-1
clone size: .
D gene: TRBD2
CDR3 length: 13